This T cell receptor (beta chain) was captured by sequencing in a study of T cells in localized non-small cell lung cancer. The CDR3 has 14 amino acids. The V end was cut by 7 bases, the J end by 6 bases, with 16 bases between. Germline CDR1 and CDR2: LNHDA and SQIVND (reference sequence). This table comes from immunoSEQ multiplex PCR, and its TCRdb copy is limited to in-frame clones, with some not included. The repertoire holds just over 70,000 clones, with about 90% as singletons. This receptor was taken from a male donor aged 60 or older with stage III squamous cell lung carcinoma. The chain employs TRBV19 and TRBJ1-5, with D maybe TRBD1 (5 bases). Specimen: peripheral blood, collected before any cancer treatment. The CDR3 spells CASTPPGGFQPQHF. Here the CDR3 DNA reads TGTGCCAGTACCCCCCCGGGGGGATTTCAGCCCCAGCATTTT.